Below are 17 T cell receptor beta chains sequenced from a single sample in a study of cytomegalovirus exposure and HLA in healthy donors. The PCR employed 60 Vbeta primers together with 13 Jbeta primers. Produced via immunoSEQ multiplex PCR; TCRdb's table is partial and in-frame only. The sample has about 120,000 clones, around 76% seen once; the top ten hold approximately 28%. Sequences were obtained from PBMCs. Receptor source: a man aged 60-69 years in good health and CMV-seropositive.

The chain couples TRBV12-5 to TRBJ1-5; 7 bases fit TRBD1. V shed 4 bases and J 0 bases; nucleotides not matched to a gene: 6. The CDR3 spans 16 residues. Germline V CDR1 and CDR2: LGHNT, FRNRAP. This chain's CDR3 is CASGSGGTDSNQPQHF. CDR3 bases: TGTGCTAGTGGTTCTGGGGGGACAGATAGCAATCAGCCCCAGCATTTT.

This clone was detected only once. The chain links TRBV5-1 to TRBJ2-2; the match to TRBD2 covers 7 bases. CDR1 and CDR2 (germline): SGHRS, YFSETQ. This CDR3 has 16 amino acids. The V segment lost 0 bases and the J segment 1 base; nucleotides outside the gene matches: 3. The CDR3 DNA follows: TGCGCCAGCAGCTTGGGGCCGGGGGGGAACACCGGGGAGCTGTTTTTT. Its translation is CASSLGPGGNTGELFF.

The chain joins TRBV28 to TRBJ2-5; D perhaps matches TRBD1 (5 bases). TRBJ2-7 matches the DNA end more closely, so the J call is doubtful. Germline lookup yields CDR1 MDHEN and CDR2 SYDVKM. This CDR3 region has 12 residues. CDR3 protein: CASSAQGYEQYF. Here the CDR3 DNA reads TGTGCCAGCAGTGCCCAGGGTTACGAGCAGTACTTC.

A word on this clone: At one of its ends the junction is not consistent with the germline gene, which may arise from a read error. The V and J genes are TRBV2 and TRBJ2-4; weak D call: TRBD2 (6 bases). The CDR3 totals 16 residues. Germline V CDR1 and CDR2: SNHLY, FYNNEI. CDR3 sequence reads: CASLTPGVEAKNSQYF. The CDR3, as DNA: TGTGCCAGCCTTACACCGGGGGTGGAAGCCAAAAACAGTCAGTACTTC.

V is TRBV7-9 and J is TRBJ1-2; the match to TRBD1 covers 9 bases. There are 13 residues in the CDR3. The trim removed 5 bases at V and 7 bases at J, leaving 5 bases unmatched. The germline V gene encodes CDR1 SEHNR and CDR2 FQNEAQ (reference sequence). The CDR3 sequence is CASSRRDRVGYTF. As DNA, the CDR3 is TGTGCCAGCAGCCGCCGGGACAGGGTTGGCTACACCTTC.

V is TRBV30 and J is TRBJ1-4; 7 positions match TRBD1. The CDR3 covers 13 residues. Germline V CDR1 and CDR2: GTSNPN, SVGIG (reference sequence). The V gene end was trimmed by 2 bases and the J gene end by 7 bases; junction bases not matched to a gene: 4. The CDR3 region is CAWSKGGGEKLFF. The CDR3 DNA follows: TGTGCCTGGAGTAAAGGGGGCGGTGAAAAACTGTTTTTT.

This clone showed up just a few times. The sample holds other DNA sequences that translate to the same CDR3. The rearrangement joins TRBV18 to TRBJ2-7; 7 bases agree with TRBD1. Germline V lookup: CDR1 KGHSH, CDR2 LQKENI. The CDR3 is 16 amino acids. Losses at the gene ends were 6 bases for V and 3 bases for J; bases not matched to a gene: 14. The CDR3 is CASSPSLTGDVYEQYF. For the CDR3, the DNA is TGTGCCAGCTCGCCATCATTAACAGGGGATGTCTACGAGCAGTACTTC.

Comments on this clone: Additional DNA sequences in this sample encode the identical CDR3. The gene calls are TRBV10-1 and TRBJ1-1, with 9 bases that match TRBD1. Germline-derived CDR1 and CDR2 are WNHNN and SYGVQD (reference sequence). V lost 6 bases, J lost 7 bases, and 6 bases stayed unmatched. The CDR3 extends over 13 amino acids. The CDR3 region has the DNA TGCGCCAGCAGGGACAGGGGAGGAAGTGAAGCTTTCTTT. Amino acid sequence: CASRDRGGSEAFF.

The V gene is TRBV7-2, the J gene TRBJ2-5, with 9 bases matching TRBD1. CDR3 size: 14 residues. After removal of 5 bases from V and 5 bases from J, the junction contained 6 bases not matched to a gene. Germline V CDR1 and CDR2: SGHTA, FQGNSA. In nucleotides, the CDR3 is TGTGCCAGCAGCGGCAGGACAGGGGTTGAGACCCAGTACTTC. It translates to CASSGRTGVETQYF.

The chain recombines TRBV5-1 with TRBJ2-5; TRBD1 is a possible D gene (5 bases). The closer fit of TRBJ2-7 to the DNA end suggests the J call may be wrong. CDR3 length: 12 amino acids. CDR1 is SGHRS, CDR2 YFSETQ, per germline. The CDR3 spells CASSLTGYEQYF. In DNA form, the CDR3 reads TGCGCCAGCAGTCTAACAGGTTACGAGCAGTACTTC.

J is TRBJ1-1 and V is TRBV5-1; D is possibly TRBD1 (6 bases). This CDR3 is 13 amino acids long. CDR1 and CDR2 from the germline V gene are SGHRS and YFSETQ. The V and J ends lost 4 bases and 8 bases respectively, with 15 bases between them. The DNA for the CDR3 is TGCGCCAGCAGCAGCGGACAGCTCGCGGAAGCTTTCTTT. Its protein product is CASSSGQLAEAFF.

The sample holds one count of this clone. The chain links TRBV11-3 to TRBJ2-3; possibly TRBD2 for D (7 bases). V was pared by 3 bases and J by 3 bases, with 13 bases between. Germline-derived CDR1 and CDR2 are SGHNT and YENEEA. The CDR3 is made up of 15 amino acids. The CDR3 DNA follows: TGTGCCAGCAGCTTTGGGGGCGGGAGTACAGATACGCAGTATTTT. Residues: CASSFGGGSTDTQYF.

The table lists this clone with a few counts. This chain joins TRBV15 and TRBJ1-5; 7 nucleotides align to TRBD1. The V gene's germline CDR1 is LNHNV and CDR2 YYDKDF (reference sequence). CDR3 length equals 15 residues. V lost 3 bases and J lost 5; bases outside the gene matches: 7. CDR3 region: CATSSLDRVYQPQHF. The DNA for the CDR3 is TGTGCCACCAGCAGCCTTGACAGGGTCTATCAGCCCCAGCATTTT. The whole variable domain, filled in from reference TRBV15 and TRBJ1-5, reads DAMVIQNPRYQVTQFGKPVTLSCSQTLNHNVMYWYQQKSSQAPKLLFHYYDKDFNNEADTPDNFQSRRPNTSFCFLDIRSPGLGDTAMYLCATSSLDRVYQPQHFGDGTRLSIL.

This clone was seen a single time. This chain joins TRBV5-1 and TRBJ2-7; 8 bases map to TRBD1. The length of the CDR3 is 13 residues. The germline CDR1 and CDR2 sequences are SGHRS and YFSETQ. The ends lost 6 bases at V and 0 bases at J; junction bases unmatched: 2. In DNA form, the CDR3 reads TGCGCCAGCACGGGACAGGACTCCTACGAGCAGTACTTC. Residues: CASTGQDSYEQYF.

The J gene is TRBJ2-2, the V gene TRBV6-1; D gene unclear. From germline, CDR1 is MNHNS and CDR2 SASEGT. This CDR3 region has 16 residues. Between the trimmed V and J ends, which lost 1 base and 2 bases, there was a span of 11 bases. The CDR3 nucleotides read TGTGCCAGCAGTGAAGTTCTCGCGCTAAACACCGGGGAGCTGTTTTTT. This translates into CASSEVLALNTGELFF.

The CDR3 nucleotides are TGCGCCAGCAGCTTGGCCTTGAGACTAGGAATCGGGGAGCTGTTTTTT. Protein product: CASSLALRLGIGELFF. This chain uses TRBV5-1 with TRBJ2-2; D is perhaps TRBD2 (6 bases). In germline, CDR1 is SGHRS, CDR2 YFSETQ. Trimming took off 0 bases at V and 7 bases at J, with 16 bases between the two ends. The CDR3 consists of 16 residues.

As DNA, the CDR3 is TGTGCCAGCGCTGGCGGGAGCTCCTACGAGCAGTACTTC. It is translated as CASAGGSSYEQYF. This chain connects TRBV28 to TRBJ2-7; 7 bases are a match to TRBD2. The trim removed 8 bases at V and 0 bases at J, leaving 4 bases unmatched. This CDR3 is 13 amino acids long. Germline lookup yields CDR1 MDHEN and CDR2 SYDVKM.